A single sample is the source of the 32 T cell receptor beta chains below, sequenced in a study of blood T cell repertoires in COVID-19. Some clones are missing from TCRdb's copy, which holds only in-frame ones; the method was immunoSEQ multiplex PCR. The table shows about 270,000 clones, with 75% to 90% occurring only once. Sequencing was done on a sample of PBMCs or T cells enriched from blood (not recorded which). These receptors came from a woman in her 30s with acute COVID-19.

CDR3 sequence: CASSTTGENYGYTF. The CDR3 DNA reads TGTGCCAGCAGTACGACAGGGGAAAACTATGGCTACACCTTC. The chain recombines TRBV9 with TRBJ1-2; the match to TRBD1 covers 8 bases. CDR1 and CDR2 (germline): SGDLS, YYNGEE. The CDR3 totals 14 residues. V gave up 5 bases and J gave up 2 bases; unmatched junction bases: 5.

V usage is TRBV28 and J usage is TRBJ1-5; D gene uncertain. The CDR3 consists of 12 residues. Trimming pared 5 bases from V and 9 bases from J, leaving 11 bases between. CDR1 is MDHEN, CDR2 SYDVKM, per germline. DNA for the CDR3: TGTGCCAGCAGTCCGACATTGCCGCCCCAGCATTTT. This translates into CASSPTLPPQHF. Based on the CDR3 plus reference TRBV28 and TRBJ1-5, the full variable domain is DVKVTQSSRYLVKRTGEKVFLECVQDMDHENMFWYRQDPGLGLRLIYFSYDVKMKEKGDIPEGYSVSREKKERFSLILESASTNQTSMYLCASSPTLPPQHFGDGTRLSIL.

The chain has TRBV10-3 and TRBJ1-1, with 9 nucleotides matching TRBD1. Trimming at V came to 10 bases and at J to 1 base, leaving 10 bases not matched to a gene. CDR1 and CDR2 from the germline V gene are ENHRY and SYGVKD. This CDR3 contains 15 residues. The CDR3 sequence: CATQSDRGENTEAFF. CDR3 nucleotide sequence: TGTGCCACCCAGTCCGACAGGGGGGAGAACACTGAAGCTTTCTTT.

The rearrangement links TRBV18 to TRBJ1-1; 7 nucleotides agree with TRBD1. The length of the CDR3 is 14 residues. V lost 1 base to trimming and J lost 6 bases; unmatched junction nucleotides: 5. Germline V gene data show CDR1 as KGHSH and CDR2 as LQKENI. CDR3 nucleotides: TGTGCCAGCTCACCACAGGGGGCGGAAGCTGAAGCTTTCTTT. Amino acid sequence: CASSPQGAEAEAFF. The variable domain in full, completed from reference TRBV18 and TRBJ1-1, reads NAGVMQNPRHLVRRRGQEARLRCSPMKGHSHVYWYRQLPEEGLKFMVYLQKENIIDESGMPKERFSAEFPKEGPSILRIQQVVRGDSAAYFCASSPQGAEAEAFFGQGTRLTVV.

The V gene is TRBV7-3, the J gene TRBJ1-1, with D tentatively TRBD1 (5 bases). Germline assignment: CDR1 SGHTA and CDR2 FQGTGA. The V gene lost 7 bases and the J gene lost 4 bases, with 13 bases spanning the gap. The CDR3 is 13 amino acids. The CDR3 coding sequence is TGTGCCAGCACCTCCGGGGGGATCACTGAAGCTTTCTTT. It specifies CASTSGGITEAFF.

For the CDR3, the DNA is TGTGCCAGCAGGCGAACCGGGCTAGCGGGTTTGAATGAGCAGTTCTTC. The encoded protein is CASRRTGLAGLNEQFF. The chain employs TRBV7-2 and TRBJ2-1; 8 bases are a match to TRBD2. Per the germline V gene, CDR1 is SGHTA and CDR2 is FQGNSA. The CDR3 has 16 residues. V shed 6 bases, J shed 7 bases, and the junction held 14 bases outside the gene matches. Supplemented by reference TRBV7-2 and TRBJ2-1, the full variable domain reads GAGVSQSPSNKVTEKGKDVELRCDPISGHTALYWYRQSLGQGLEFLIYFQGNSAPDKSGLPSDRFSAERTGGSVSTLTIQRTQQEDSAVYLCASRRTGLAGLNEQFFGPGTRLTVL.

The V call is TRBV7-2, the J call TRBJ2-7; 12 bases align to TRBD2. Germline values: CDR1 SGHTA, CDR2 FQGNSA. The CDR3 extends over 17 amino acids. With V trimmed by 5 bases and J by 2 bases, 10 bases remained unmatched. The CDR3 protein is CASSNPGLAGNTYEQYF. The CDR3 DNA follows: TGTGCCAGCAGCAACCCTGGACTAGCGGGAAACACCTACGAGCAGTACTTC.

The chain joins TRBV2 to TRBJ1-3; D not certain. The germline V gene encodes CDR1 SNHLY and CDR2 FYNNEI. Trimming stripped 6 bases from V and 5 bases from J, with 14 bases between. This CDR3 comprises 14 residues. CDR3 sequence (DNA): TGTGCCAGCAGGGGGAGTCCGGAAAGAAACACCATATATTTT. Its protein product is CASRGSPERNTIYF.

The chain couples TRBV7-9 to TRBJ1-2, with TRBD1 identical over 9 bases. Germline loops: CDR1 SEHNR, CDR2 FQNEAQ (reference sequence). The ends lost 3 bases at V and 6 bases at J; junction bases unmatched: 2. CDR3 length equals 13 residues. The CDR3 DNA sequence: TGTGCCAGCAGCTTTACAGGGGGCGATGGCTACACCTTC. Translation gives CASSFTGGDGYTF.

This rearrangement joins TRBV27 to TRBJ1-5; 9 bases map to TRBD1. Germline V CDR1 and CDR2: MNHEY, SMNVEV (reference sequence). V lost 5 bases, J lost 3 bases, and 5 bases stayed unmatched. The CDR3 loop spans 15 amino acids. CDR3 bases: TGTGCCAGCAGTCCGGGACAGGGACTCAATCAGCCCCAGCATTTT. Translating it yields CASSPGQGLNQPQHF.

The CDR3 protein is CASSLGGLVGGANVLTF. The CDR3 nucleotides are TGTGCCAGCAGTCTTGGAGGACTAGTTGGTGGGGCCAACGTCCTGACTTTC. The chain couples TRBV28 to TRBJ2-6, with 7 bases aligning to TRBD2. Trimming at V came to 5 bases and at J to 3 bases, leaving 10 bases not matched to a gene. The germline V gene encodes CDR1 MDHEN and CDR2 SYDVKM. The length of the CDR3 is 17 residues.

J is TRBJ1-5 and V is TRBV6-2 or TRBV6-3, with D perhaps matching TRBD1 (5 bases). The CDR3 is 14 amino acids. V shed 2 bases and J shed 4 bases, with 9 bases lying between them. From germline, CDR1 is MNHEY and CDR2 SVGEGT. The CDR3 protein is CASSYGGENQPQHF. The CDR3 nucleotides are TGTGCCAGCAGTTACGGAGGGGAAAATCAGCCCCAGCATTTT.

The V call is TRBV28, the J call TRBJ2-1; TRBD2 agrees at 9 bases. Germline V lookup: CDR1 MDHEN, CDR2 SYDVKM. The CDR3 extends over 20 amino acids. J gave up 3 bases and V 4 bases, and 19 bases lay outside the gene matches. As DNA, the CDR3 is TGTGCCAGCAGTTCGTTTATCGGAATAGCGGGAGTGGTAGACTACAATGAGCAGTTCTTC. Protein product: CASSSFIGIAGVVDYNEQFF.

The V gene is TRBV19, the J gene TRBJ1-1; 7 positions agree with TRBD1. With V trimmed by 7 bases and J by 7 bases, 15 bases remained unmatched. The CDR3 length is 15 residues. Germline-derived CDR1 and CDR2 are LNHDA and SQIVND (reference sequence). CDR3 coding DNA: TGTGCCAGTACCCGAAGGCAGGGACAGAAAATTGAAGCTTTCTTT. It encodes CASTRRQGQKIEAFF. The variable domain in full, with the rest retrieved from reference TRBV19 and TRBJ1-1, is DGGITQSPKYLFRKEGQNVTLSCEQNLNHDAMYWYRQDPGQGLRLIYYSQIVNDFQKGDIAEGYSVSREKKESFPLTVTSAQKNPTAFYLCASTRRQGQKIEAFFGQGTRLTVV.

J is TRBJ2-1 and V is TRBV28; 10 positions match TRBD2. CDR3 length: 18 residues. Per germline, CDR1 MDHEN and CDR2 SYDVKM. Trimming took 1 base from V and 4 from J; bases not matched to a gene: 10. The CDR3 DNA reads TGTGCCAGCAGTTTATTTACCCGAGCGGGAGGGAGGTACAATGAGCAGTTCTTC. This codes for CASSLFTRAGGRYNEQFF.

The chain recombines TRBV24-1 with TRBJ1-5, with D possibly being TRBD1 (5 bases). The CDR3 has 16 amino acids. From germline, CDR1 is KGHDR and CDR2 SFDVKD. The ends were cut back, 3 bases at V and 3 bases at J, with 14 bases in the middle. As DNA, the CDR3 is TGTGCCACCAGTGATGCGGGGGGGGGACTCAATCAGCCCCAGCATTTT. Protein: CATSDAGGGLNQPQHF.

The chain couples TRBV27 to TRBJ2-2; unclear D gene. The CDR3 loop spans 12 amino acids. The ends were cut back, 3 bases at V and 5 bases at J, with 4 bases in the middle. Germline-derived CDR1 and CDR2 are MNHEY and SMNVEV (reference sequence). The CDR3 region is CASSFLTGELFF. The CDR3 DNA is TGTGCCAGCAGTTTTCTTACCGGGGAGCTGTTTTTT.

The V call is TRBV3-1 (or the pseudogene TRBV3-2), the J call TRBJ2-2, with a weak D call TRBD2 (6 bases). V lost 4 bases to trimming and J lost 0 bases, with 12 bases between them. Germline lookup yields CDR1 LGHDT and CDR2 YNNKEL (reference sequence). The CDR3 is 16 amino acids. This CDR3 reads CASSPPEGTNTGELFF. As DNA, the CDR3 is TGTGCCAGCAGCCCGCCGGAGGGAACGAACACCGGGGAGCTGTTTTTT.

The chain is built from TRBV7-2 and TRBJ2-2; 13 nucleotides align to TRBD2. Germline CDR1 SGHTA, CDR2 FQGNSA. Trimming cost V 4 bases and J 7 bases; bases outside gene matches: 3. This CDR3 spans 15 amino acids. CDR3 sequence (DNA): TGTGCCAGCAGCTCACTAGCGGGAGGGAGCGGGGAGCTGTTTTTT. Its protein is CASSSLAGGSGELFF.

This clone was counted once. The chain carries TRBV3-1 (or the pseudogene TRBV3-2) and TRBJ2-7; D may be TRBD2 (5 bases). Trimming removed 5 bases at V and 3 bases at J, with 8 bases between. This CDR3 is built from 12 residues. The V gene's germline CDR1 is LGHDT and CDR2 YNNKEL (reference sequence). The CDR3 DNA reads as TGTGCCAGCAGCTGGGGAGACTACGAGCAGTACTTC. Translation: CASSWGDYEQYF.

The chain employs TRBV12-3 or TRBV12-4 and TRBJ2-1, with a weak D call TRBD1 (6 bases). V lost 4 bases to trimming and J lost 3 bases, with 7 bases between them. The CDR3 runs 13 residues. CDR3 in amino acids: CASSSDSYNEQFF. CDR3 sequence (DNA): TGTGCCAGCAGTTCGGACAGCTACAATGAGCAGTTCTTC.

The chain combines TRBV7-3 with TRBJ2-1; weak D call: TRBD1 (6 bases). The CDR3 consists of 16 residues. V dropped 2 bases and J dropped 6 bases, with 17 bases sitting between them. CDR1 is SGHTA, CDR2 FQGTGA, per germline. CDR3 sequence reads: CASSLEGTRGANEQFF. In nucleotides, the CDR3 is TGTGCCAGCAGCTTAGAAGGGACAAGGGGTGCCAATGAGCAGTTCTTC.

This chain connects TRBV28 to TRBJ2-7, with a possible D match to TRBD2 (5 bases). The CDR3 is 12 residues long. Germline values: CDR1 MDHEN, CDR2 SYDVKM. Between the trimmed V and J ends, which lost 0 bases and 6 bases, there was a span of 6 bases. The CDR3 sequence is CASSLWEAEQYF. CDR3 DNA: TGTGCCAGCAGTTTATGGGAGGCCGAGCAGTACTTC.

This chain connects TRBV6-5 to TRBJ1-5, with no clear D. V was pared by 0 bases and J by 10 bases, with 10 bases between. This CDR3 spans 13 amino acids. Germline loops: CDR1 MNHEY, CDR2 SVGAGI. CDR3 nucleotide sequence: TGTGCCAGCAGTTACTCCGCCCAGGATCCCCAGCATTTT. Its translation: CASSYSAQDPQHF.

This CDR3 is CASSAEQGLRQPQHF. The CDR3 DNA reads as TGTGCCAGCAGCGCCGAACAGGGTCTTCGGCAGCCCCAGCATTTT. The chain recombines TRBV5-5 with TRBJ1-5; possible D gene TRBD1, 6 bases. The CDR3 is made up of 15 amino acids. V shed 4 bases and J shed 7 bases, with 18 bases lying between them. Germline CDR1 SGHKS, CDR2 YYEKEE (reference sequence).

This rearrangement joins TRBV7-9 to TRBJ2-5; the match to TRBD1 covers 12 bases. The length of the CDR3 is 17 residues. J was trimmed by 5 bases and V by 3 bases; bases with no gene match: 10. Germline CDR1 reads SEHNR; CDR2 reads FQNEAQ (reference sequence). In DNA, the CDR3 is TGTGCCAGCAGCTTTGAACCGGGACAGGGGGCTTGGGAGACCCAGTACTTC. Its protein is CASSFEPGQGAWETQYF.

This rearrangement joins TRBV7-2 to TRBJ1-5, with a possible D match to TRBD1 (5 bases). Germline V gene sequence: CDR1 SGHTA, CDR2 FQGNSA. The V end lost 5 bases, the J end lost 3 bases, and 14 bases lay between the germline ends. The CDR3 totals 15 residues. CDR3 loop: CASSIGWGDNQPQHF. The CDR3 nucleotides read TGTGCCAGCAGCATTGGGTGGGGGGACAATCAGCCCCAGCATTTT.

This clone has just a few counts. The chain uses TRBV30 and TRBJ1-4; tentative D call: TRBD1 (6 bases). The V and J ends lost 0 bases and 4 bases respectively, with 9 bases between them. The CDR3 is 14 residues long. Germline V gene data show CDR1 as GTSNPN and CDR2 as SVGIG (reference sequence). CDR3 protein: CAWSVGQFNEKLFF. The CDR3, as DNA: TGTGCCTGGAGTGTTGGACAGTTTAATGAAAAACTGTTTTTT.

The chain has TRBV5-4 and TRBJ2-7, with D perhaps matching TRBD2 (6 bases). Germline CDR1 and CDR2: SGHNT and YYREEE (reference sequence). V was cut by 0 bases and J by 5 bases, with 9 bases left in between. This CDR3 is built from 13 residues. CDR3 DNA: TGTGCCAGCAGCTTGGTGTGGGGGGACGAGCAGTACTTC. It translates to CASSLVWGDEQYF. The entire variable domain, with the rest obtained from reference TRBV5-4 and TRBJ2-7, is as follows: ETGVTQSPTHLIKTRGQQVTLRCSSQSGHNTVSWYQQALGQGPQFIFQYYREEENGRGNFPPRFSGLQFPNYSSELNVNALELDDSALYLCASSLVWGDEQYFGPGTRLTVT.

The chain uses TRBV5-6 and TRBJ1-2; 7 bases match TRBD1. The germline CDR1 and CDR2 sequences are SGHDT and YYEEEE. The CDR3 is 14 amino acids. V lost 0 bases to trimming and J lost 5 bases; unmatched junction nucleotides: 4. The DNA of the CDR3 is TGTGCCAGCAGCTTGGAAGCAGGGGGGTATGGCTACACCTTC. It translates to CASSLEAGGYGYTF.

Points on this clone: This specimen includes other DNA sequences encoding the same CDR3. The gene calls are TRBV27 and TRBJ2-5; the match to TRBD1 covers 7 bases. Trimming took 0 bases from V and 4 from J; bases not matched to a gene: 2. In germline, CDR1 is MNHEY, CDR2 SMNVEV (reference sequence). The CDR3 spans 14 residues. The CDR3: CASSLSGTVETQYF. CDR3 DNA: TGTGCCAGCAGTTTATCCGGGACAGTAGAGACCCAGTACTTC.

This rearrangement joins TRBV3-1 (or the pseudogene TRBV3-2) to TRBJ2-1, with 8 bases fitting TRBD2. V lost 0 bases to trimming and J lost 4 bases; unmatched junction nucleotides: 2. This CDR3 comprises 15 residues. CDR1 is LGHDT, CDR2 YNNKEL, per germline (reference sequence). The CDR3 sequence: CASSQETSGYNEQFF. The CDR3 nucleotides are TGTGCCAGCAGCCAAGAAACTAGCGGTTACAATGAGCAGTTCTTC.